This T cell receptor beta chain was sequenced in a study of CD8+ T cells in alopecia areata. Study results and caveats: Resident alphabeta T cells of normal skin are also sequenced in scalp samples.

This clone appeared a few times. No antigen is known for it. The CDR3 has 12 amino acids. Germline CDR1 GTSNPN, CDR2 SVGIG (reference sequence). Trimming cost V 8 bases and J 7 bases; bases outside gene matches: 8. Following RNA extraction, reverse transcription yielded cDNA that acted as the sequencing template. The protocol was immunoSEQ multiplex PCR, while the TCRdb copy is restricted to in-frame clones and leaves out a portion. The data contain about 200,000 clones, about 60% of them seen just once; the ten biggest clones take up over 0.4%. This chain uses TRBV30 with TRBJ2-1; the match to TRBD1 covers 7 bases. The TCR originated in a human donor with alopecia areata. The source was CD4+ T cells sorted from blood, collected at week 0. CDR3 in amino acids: CATYRGGNEQFF. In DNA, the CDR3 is TGTGCCACCTACAGGGGCGGGAATGAGCAGTTCTTC. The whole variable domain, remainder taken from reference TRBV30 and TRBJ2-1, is SQTIHQWPATLVQPVGSPLSLECTVEGTSNPNLYWYRQAAGRGLQLLFYSVGIGQISSEVPQNLSASRPQDRQFILSSKKLLLSDSGFYLCATYRGGNEQFFGPGTRLTVL.